This TCR beta chain came from a study of T cell repertoires in cytomegalovirus infection. V was cut by 1 base and J by 0 bases, with 6 bases left in between. The CDR3 spans 14 residues. Germline V gene sequence: CDR1 SGHVS, CDR2 FNYEAQ. Study-wide results and limits: Based on cumulative public TCR beta family frequency, carriers of CMV plus the relevant HLA were identified. In two of eight donors, the top clonotype was HLA-C-restricted CMV-specific.

From the reads, TCRdb called clonotypes with MiXCR, one entry per CDR3 protein. The sample includes about 260,000 distinct CDR3 sequences, about an eighth seen only once; the top ten take 8.5% to 9%. This clonotype was observed many times. Its antigen is still unknown. This clonotype was obtained from a human donor in good health (CMV status not recorded). Some clones in this sample may be carry-over from other donors' samples. This chain uses TRBV7-6 with TRBJ1-1; D uncertain. The sequenced material came from PBMCs. The CDR3: CASSLGLMNTEAFF. CDR3 sequence (DNA): TGTGCCAGCAGCTTAGGTTTGATGAACACTGAAGCTTTCTTT. Full variable domain (missing parts from reference TRBV7-6 and TRBJ1-1): GAGVSQSPRYKVTKRGQDVALRCDPISGHVSLYWYRQALGQGPEFLTYFNYEAQQDKSGLPNDRFSAERPEGSISTLTIQRTEQRDSAMYRCASSLGLMNTEAFFGQGTRLTVV.